This T cell receptor (beta chain) was sequenced for a study of blood T cell repertoires in COVID-19. The CDR3 runs to 17 residues. V gave up 1 base and J gave up 1 base, with 16 bases separating them. Germline CDR1 and CDR2: SGHVS and FQNEAQ. The repertoire was sequenced with immunoSEQ multiplex PCR; TCRdb's copy has only in-frame clones and lacks some. In the table there are about 120,000 clones, about nine tenths of which are singletons. The sample was peripheral blood. The rearrangement uses TRBV7-8 and TRBJ1-1; D is ambiguous. This clonotype was obtained from a human donor with active COVID-19. The donor label of this sample is uncertain. CDR3 loop: CASSLDPGPPSNTEAFF. The CDR3 DNA reads as TGTGCCAGCAGCTTAGATCCAGGCCCCCCGTCGAACACTGAAGCTTTCTTT. The full variable domain, its missing parts supplied by reference TRBV7-8 and TRBJ1-1, is GAGVSQSPRYKVAKRGQDVALRCDPISGHVSLFWYQQALGQGPEFLTYFQNEAQLDKSGLPSDRFFAERPEGSVSTLKIQRTQQEDSAVYLCASSLDPGPPSNTEAFFGQGTRLTVV.